The 23 T cell receptor beta chains in this list originate from one sample, sequenced in a study of blood T cell repertoires in COVID-19. Assay: immunoSEQ multiplex PCR; the TCRdb copy retains only in-frame clones and omits some. This sample carries about 110,000 clones, about three quarters of them seen once, and the ten largest clones take more than 4%. The sequenced sample was peripheral blood. The receptors were sampled from a man in his sixties or seventies with acute or convalescent COVID-19.

This clone was counted a few times. CDR3 DNA: TGTGCCAGCAGTTACATCGGGGAATCCTACGAGCAGTACTTC. Translating it yields CASSYIGESYEQYF. The gene calls are TRBV6-2 or TRBV6-3 and TRBJ2-7; maybe TRBD2 (5 bases). Per germline, CDR1 MNHEY and CDR2 SVGEGT. The CDR3 sequence is 14 residues long. The ends were cut back, 2 bases at V and 1 base at J, with 9 bases in the middle.

Only a few counts were recorded for this clone. The genes are TRBV19 and TRBJ1-2; D remains ambiguous. Germline V gene data show CDR1 as LNHDA and CDR2 as SQIVND (reference sequence). Trimming took 2 bases from V and 5 from J, leaving 15 bases between them. There are 15 residues in the CDR3. For the CDR3, the DNA is TGTGCCAGTAGTATATACTTGGTGGGCGTTTATGGCTACACCTTC. It encodes CASSIYLVGVYGYTF.

The chain joins TRBV4-1 to TRBJ1-1; D possibly corresponds to TRBD1 (5 bases). V lost 0 bases and J lost 4, with 12 bases in between. Germline V gives CDR1 MGHRA, CDR2 YSYEKL. The CDR3 runs to 15 residues. The CDR3 here is CASSQEASRVTEAFF. The CDR3 coding sequence is TGCGCCAGCAGCCAAGAAGCCAGCAGGGTCACTGAAGCTTTCTTT.

A single count supports this clone. The V call is TRBV2, the J call TRBJ2-7; 10 positions agree with TRBD1. Trimming cost V 3 bases and J 5 bases; bases outside gene matches: 4. In germline, CDR1 is SNHLY, CDR2 FYNNEI. CDR3 size: 14 residues. The CDR3 protein is CASSEQGQGNEQYF. DNA for the CDR3: TGTGCCAGCAGTGAGCAGGGACAGGGGAACGAGCAGTACTTC.

This chain uses TRBV10-2 with TRBJ2-2; TRBD2 matches 7 bases. The CDR3 loop spans 17 amino acids. Germline values: CDR1 WSHSY, CDR2 SAAADI. The trim removed 6 bases at V and 2 bases at J, leaving 12 bases unmatched. The CDR3 DNA sequence: TGCGCCAGCAGGGGGAGGGGACCACAAACCAACACCGGGGAGCTGTTTTTT. Protein: CASRGRGPQTNTGELFF.

This clone was detected a few times. The chain combines TRBV6-5 with TRBJ1-2; D call uncertain. CDR1 MNHEY and CDR2 SVGAGI come from the germline V gene. The CDR3 consists of 12 residues. CDR3 sequence (DNA): TGTGCTTGTGGACTCCCTAACTATGGCTACACCTTC. This translates into CACGLPNYGYTF.

J is TRBJ1-3 and V is TRBV4-2; D is undetermined. Trimming stripped 0 bases from V and 0 bases from J, with 15 bases between. CDR1 is LGHNA, CDR2 YNFKEQ, per germline. The CDR3 is 18 amino acids. The CDR3 bases are TGTGCCAGCAGCCAAGAAGGCCCCCGGCGGAGCTCTGGAAACACCATATATTTT. Its protein product is CASSQEGPRRSSGNTIYF.

V usage is TRBV6-2 or TRBV6-3 and J usage is TRBJ2-5; 10 bases fit TRBD1. The CDR3 is made up of 13 amino acids. CDR1 is MNHEY and CDR2 is SVGEGT in the germline V gene. The ends lost 5 bases at V and 7 bases at J; junction bases unmatched: 4. The CDR3 nucleotides read TGTGCCAGCAGTCCAGGGACAGGGGCGACCCAGTACTTC. It codes for CASSPGTGATQYF.

The V gene is TRBV9, the J gene TRBJ2-1; 12 bases match TRBD1. Trimming cost V 4 bases and J 7 bases; bases outside gene matches: 15. Looked up from germline, CDR1 is SGDLS and CDR2 is YYNGEE. The length of the CDR3 is 18 residues. The CDR3 loop reads CASSPGTGGENTLNEQFF. DNA for the CDR3: TGTGCCAGCAGCCCCGGGACAGGGGGCGAGAATACTTTGAATGAGCAGTTCTTC.

The rearrangement links TRBV10-3 to TRBJ1-2; TRBD1 matches at 9 bases. V shed 5 bases and J 2 bases; nucleotides not matched to a gene: 6. The CDR3 consists of 15 residues. Germline V gene data show CDR1 as ENHRY and CDR2 as SYGVKD. Here the CDR3 reads CAISRDREENYGYTF. Written as DNA, the CDR3 is TGTGCCATCAGTCGGGACAGGGAGGAAAACTATGGCTACACCTTC.

This chain joins TRBV27 and TRBJ1-6, with 9 bases that match TRBD1. From germline, CDR1 is MNHEY and CDR2 SMNVEV (reference sequence). This CDR3 is 15 amino acids long. With V trimmed by 6 bases and J by 3 bases, 3 bases remained unmatched. Here the CDR3 DNA reads TGTGCCAGCAGCGGGGGACAGGGCTATAATTCACCCCTCCACTTT. Its protein is CASSGGQGYNSPLHF.

The CDR3: CANGVGGNSPLHF. In DNA, the CDR3 is TGCGCCAACGGGGTAGGAGGGAATTCACCCCTCCACTTT. This rearrangement joins TRBV5-1 to TRBJ1-6, with D uncertain. V was cut by 9 bases and J by 7 bases, with 14 bases left in between. The CDR3 is 13 amino acids. Germline assignment: CDR1 SGHRS and CDR2 YFSETQ.

The V gene is TRBV2, the J gene TRBJ2-2, with TRBD1 identical over 10 bases. This CDR3 region has 16 residues. Per germline, CDR1 SNHLY and CDR2 FYNNEI. Unmatched junction bases numbered 2, after V lost 4 bases and J lost 0 bases. In nucleotides, the CDR3 is TGTGCCAGCAGTGGACAGGGGGCCTCGAACACCGGGGAGCTGTTTTTT. Amino acids: CASSGQGASNTGELFF.

J is TRBJ2-1 and V is TRBV5-8, with 8 nucleotides matching TRBD2. CDR1 is SGHTS, CDR2 YDEGEE, per germline. V lost 3 bases, J lost 6 bases, and 8 bases stayed unmatched. The CDR3 has 15 residues. The CDR3 coding sequence is TGTGCCAGCAGCTCGGGGACTAGAGGTGGCAATGAGCAGTTCTTC. Translation: CASSSGTRGGNEQFF.

The rearrangement links TRBV2 to TRBJ1-3; D gene unclear. Trimming took 4 bases from V and 0 from J, leaving 10 bases between them. The CDR3 sequence is 15 residues long. Per germline, CDR1 SNHLY and CDR2 FYNNEI. The DNA for the CDR3 is TGTGCCAGCAGTGTAGAGGCCATCTCTGGAAACACCATATATTTT. Protein product: CASSVEAISGNTIYF.

The V gene is TRBV19, the J gene TRBJ2-2, with D possibly being TRBD2 (6 bases). The V gene lost 8 bases and the J gene lost 3 bases, with 16 bases spanning the gap. CDR3 length: 15 residues. In germline, CDR1 is LNHDA, CDR2 SQIVND (reference sequence). CDR3 loop: CASRWRGVDTGELFF. The DNA of the CDR3 is TGTGCCAGTCGCTGGCGCGGGGTGGACACCGGGGAGCTGTTTTTT.

The chain links TRBV5-1 to TRBJ2-1, with D perhaps matching TRBD1 (6 bases). Trimming pared 4 bases from V and 7 bases from J, leaving 18 bases between. The CDR3 totals 15 residues. Per germline, CDR1 SGHRS and CDR2 YFSETQ. In DNA form, the CDR3 reads TGCGCCAGCAGCCCCGGGACACCGAACTCTAATGAGCAGTTCTTC. Translating it yields CASSPGTPNSNEQFF.

The chain employs TRBV5-4 and TRBJ1-6; D gene ambiguous. CDR3 length: 18 amino acids. From germline, CDR1 is SGHNT and CDR2 YYREEE (reference sequence). Trimming cost V 1 base and J 12 bases, with 26 bases left between them. The CDR3 loop is CASSLQVGSQTTHRPLHF. In DNA, the CDR3 is TGTGCCAGCAGCTTGCAAGTGGGTAGCCAAACTACTCATAGACCCCTCCACTTT.

The V and J genes are TRBV10-3 and TRBJ2-7; TRBD1 agrees at 8 bases. Germline V gene sequence: CDR1 ENHRY, CDR2 SYGVKD. J was trimmed by 2 bases and V by 2 bases; bases with no gene match: 5. This CDR3 has 15 residues. In DNA, the CDR3 is TGTGCCATCAGTGAGGCGGACAGGGCCGCCTACGAGCAGTACTTC. This gives the protein CAISEADRAAYEQYF.

The chain uses TRBV11-2 and TRBJ1-1; D is uncertain. The ends were cut back, 1 base at V and 4 bases at J, with 10 bases in the middle. The V gene's germline CDR1 is SGHAT and CDR2 FQNNGV. The CDR3 has 14 amino acids. CDR3 loop: CASSLGWSVTEAFF. As DNA, the CDR3 is TGTGCCAGCAGCTTAGGCTGGTCAGTCACTGAAGCTTTCTTT.

V gene TRBV6-5 combines with J gene TRBJ1-2; no definite D call. CDR3 length: 15 residues. V gave up 0 bases and J gave up 4 bases, with 12 bases separating them. Per the germline V gene, CDR1 is MNHEY and CDR2 is SVGAGI. The DNA for the CDR3 is TGTGCCAGCAGTTACTCGTCCAGCGACGGCTATGGCTACACCTTC. It translates to CASSYSSSDGYGYTF.

The V call is TRBV20-1, the J call TRBJ2-7, with 7 positions matching TRBD2. From germline, CDR1 is DFQATT and CDR2 SNEGSKA (reference sequence). The V and J ends lost 3 bases and 4 bases, in that order; junction bases with no gene match: 3. The CDR3 extends over 12 amino acids. The CDR3 DNA reads as TGCAGTGCTAGTGGGGGGGGTTACGAGCAGTACTTC. Translating it yields CSASGGGYEQYF.

The chain couples TRBV6-5 to TRBJ2-2; D may be TRBD2 (7 bases). The ends were cut back, 10 bases at V and 4 bases at J, with 16 bases in the middle. CDR1 and CDR2 from the germline V gene are MNHEY and SVGAGI. CDR3 length equals 14 residues. CDR3 sequence reads: CAIPRGGGTGELFF. The DNA for the CDR3 is TGTGCCATTCCCCGGGGAGGGGGCACCGGGGAGCTGTTTTTT.